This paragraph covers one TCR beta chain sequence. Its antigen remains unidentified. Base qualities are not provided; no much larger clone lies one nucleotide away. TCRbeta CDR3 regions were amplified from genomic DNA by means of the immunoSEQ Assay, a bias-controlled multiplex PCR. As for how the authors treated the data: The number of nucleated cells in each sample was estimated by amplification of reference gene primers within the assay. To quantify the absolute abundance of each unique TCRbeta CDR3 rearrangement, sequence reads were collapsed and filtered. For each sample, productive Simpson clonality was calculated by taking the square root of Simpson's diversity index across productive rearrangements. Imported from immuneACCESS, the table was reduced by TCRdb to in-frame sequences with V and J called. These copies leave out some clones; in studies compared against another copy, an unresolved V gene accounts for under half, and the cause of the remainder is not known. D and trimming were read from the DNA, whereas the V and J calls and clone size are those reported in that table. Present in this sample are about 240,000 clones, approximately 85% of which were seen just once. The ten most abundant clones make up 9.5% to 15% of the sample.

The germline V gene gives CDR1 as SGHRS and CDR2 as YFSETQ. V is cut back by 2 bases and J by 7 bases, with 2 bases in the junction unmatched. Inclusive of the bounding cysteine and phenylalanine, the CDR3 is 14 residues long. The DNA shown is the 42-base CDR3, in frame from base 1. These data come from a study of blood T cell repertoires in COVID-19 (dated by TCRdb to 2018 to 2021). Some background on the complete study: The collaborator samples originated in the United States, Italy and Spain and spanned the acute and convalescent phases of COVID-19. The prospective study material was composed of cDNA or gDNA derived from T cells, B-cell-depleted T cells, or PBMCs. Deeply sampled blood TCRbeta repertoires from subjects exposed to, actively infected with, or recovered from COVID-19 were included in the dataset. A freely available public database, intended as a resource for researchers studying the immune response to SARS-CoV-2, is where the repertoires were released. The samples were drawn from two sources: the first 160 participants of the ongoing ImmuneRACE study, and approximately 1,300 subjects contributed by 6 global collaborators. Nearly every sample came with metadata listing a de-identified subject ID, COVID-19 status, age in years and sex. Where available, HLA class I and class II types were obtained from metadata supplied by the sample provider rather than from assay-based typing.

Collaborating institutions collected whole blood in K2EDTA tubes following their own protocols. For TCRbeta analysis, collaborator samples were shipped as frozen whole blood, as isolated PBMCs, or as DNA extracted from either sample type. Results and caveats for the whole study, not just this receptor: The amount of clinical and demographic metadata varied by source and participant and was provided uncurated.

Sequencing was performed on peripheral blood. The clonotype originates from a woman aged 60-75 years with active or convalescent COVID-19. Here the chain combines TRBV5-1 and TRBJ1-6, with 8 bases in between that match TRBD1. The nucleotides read TGCGCCAGCAGCTTCCGGGACAGGAATTCACCCCTCCACTTT. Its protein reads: CASSFRDRNSPLHF.